One sample yielded the 9 T cell receptor beta chains listed below, sequenced in a study of radiotherapy plus CTLA-4 blockade in lung cancer. Clones were sequenced by immunoSEQ multiplex PCR, and TCRdb holds only the in-frame ones, with some missing. The table lists under 55,000 clones, 65% to 80% of them singletons. This material consisted of peripheral blood, taken from a patient treated with radiotherapy plus ipilimumab. The receptors derive from a human donor with non-small cell lung cancer who had a partial response to radiotherapy plus ipilimumab.

This clone was counted a few times. The chain is built from TRBV19 and TRBJ2-5, with D unresolved. Trimming took 10 bases from V and 3 from J, leaving 6 bases between them. Germline V lookup: CDR1 LNHDA, CDR2 SQIVND (reference sequence). This CDR3 region has 10 residues. CDR3 protein: CATEEETQYF. For the CDR3, the DNA is TGTGCCACAGAAGAAGAGACCCAGTACTTC. The variable domain in full, completed from reference TRBV19 and TRBJ2-5, reads DGGITQSPKYLFRKEGQNVTLSCEQNLNHDAMYWYRQDPGQGLRLIYYSQIVNDFQKGDIAEGYSVSREKKESFPLTVTSAQKNPTAFYLCATEEETQYFGPGTRLLVL.

This chain connects TRBV27 to TRBJ2-2, with D possibly TRBD2 on 5 matching bases. The CDR3 sequence is 17 residues long. Trimming stripped 6 bases from V and 0 bases from J, with 17 bases between. The germline V gene encodes CDR1 MNHEY and CDR2 SMNVEV (reference sequence). CDR3 protein: CASSPSDLSANTGELFF. DNA for the CDR3: TGTGCCAGCAGCCCTTCGGACTTATCGGCGAACACCGGGGAGCTGTTTTTT.

In DNA, the CDR3 is TGTGCCAGCAGCCCCCTAGGCCGGGACAGGGGTAATGAAGCTTTCTTT. This codes for CASSPLGRDRGNEAFF. V is TRBV14 and J is TRBJ1-1, with 10 bases lining up with TRBD1. The germline CDR1 and CDR2 sequences are SGHDN and FVKESK. V shed 4 bases, J shed 7 bases, and the junction held 12 bases outside the gene matches. This CDR3 has 16 amino acids.

The rearrangement uses TRBV11-3 and TRBJ2-3; possibly TRBD2 for D (7 bases). Trimming removed 5 bases from V and 2 bases from J, with 14 bases in between. The germline V gene encodes CDR1 SGHNT and CDR2 YENEEA. The CDR3 consists of 15 residues. The CDR3: CASSLAGANTDTQYF. In DNA, the CDR3 is TGTGCCAGCAGCCTGGCGGGGGCGAACACAGATACGCAGTATTTT.

The chain links TRBV7-6 to TRBJ2-7; 7 bases line up with TRBD1. Trimming took 5 bases from V and 3 from J; bases not matched to a gene: 1. Germline loops: CDR1 SGHVS, CDR2 FNYEAQ. The CDR3 totals 12 residues. CDR3 DNA sequence: TGTGCCAGCAGCGCAGGGGGCTACGAGCAGTACTTC. The encoded protein is CASSAGGYEQYF.

The gene calls are TRBV18 and TRBJ2-2; 9 nucleotides line up with TRBD1. J gave up 7 bases and V 4 bases, and 10 bases lay outside the gene matches. The CDR3 is made up of 16 amino acids. The germline gives CDR1 KGHSH, CDR2 LQKENI. This chain's CDR3 is CASSLSGTGNGGELFF. DNA of the CDR3: TGTGCCAGCTCACTTTCCGGGACAGGGAACGGCGGGGAGCTGTTTTTT.

For this clone: Within the sample, other DNA sequences also encode this same CDR3. The chain joins TRBV27 to TRBJ1-1; D gene uncertain. Germline CDR1 and CDR2: MNHEY and SMNVEV (reference sequence). This CDR3 region has 15 residues. With 0 bases removed from V and 0 bases from J, the gap between germline ends came to 8 bases. The CDR3 here is CASSLSPGMNTEAFF. The CDR3 nucleotides are TGTGCCAGCAGTTTATCCCCGGGGATGAACACTGAAGCTTTCTTT.

A word on this clone: One end of the junction fails to match germline, which may point to a read error. This chain connects TRBV28 to TRBJ2-7; TRBD1 matches 8 bases. There are 11 residues in the CDR3. Looked up from germline, CDR1 is MDHEN and CDR2 is SYDVKM. The CDR3 reads CASSKGTGHHF. Written as DNA, the CDR3 is TGTGCCAGCAGTAAGGGGACAGGCCATCACTTC.

The rearrangement links TRBV19 to TRBJ1-2; D is unclear. The V gene's germline CDR1 is LNHDA and CDR2 SQIVND (reference sequence). V lost 5 bases, J lost 0 bases, and 4 bases lay in between. The CDR3 contains 12 residues. Here the CDR3 DNA reads TGTGCCAGTAGTGGCACTAACTATGGCTACACCTTC. Encoded protein: CASSGTNYGYTF. The full variable domain, completed using reference TRBV19 and TRBJ1-2, is DGGITQSPKYLFRKEGQNVTLSCEQNLNHDAMYWYRQDPGQGLRLIYYSQIVNDFQKGDIAEGYSVSREKKESFPLTVTSAQKNPTAFYLCASSGTNYGYTFGSGTRLTVV.